This T cell receptor beta chain was retrieved from a study of blood T cell repertoires in COVID-19 (TCRdb year 2020). Regarding the study in general: The collaborator samples originated in the United States, Italy and Spain and spanned the acute and convalescent phases of COVID-19. Deeply sampled blood TCRbeta repertoires from subjects exposed to, actively infected with, or recovered from COVID-19 were included in the dataset. A de-identified subject ID, COVID-19 status, age in years and sex were almost always included in the sample metadata. The material from the prospective study consisted of cDNA or gDNA derived from T cells, B-cell-depleted T cells, or PBMCs. Where available, HLA class I and class II types were obtained from metadata supplied by the sample provider rather than from assay-based typing. The repertoires were released in a freely available public database meant as a resource for research on the immune response to SARS-CoV-2. The samples were drawn from two sources: the first 160 participants of the ongoing ImmuneRACE study, and 1,200 or so subjects contributed by 6 global collaborators.

Relative to germline, V is 4 bases shorter and J is 4 bases shorter, with 15 bases between their ends. According to the germline V gene, CDR1 reads SGHVS and CDR2 reads FQNEAQ. The CDR3 runs 15 amino acids, cysteine and phenylalanine included. Here the CDR3 DNA is all that survives: 45 bases in frame from base 1. Study-wide findings and limitations: The amount of clinical and demographic metadata varied by source and participant and was provided uncurated.

In the prospective study, participants were about 18 to 95 years old, resided in 20 to 30 geographic areas of the United States, and were enrolled through a virtual design. In the prospective study, participants were assigned to cohorts based on the clinical history participants reported in a screening survey and a study questionnaire. ImmuneRACE Cohort 3 recovered participants were defined by two consecutive negative NP/OP PCR tests, healthcare professional clearance, or symptom resolution. In the prospective study, whole blood, serum and a nasopharyngeal or oropharyngeal swab were collected from each participant by mobile phlebotomists. Prospective study participants could optionally give additional blood draws and questionnaires over an approximately two-month period. Blood samples from the prospective study were shipped frozen or at room temperature prior to DNA extraction. Concerning this clone: This clone's antigen is unknown. No base quality values were provided; no much bigger clone lies one nucleotide off.

TCRbeta CDR3 regions were amplified from genomic DNA by means of the immunoSEQ Assay, a bias-controlled multiplex PCR. On the authors' methods: The number of nucleated cells in each sample was estimated by amplification of reference gene primers within the assay. To quantify the absolute abundance of each unique TCRbeta CDR3 rearrangement, sequence reads were collapsed and filtered. For each sample, productive Simpson clonality was calculated by taking the square root of Simpson's diversity index across productive rearrangements. This is the immuneACCESS table as TCRdb keeps it, with only in-frame sequences that have V and J called. A part of the clones is gone; compared with another copy, unresolved V genes explain less than half, and the rest is unexplained. V, J and clone size are taken as reported in that table, and D and trimming were inferred from the DNA itself. The sample table shows roughly 130,000 clones, and 84% are seen once. Together, the top ten hold roughly 3.5% of the sample.

The source of this sequence is a woman in her twenties or thirties who had recovered from COVID-19. Rearrangement joined TRBV7-8 to TRBJ2-3; the D gene is perhaps TRBD2, on 5 matching bases. What was sequenced was PBMCs or T cells enriched from blood (not recorded which). The DNA sequence follows: TGTGCCAGCAGCTCCGCTTTCCGGGGTTCAGATACGCAGTATTTT. This encodes CASSSAFRGSDTQYF.